Sequencing of this TCR beta chain was carried out in a study of response to subunit inactivated influenza vaccine. CDR1 and CDR2 (germline): SGHTA, FQGNSA. J was trimmed by 5 bases and V by 5 bases; bases with no gene match: 7. This CDR3 contains 14 residues. TCRdb reprocessed the RT-PCR reads via MiXCR and lists one record per CDR3 protein. In the table there are around 300,000 distinct CDR3 sequences, around 22% of which are singletons. The sample holds many counts of this clonotype. Its cognate antigen is unknown. Notes on the study in general: It was the authors' suggestion that each seasonal influenza vaccination recruits few new T cells.

The sequencing used PBMCs from blood, collected around 22 months after vaccination. This clonotype was obtained from a man aged 50 to 69 who received an inactivated influenza vaccine. The chain combines TRBV7-2 with TRBJ2-7, with TRBD2 matching over 9 bases. CDR3 nucleotides: TGTGCCAGCAGCGCAAGTGGGACTAGCCACGAGCAGTACTTC. Encoded protein: CASSASGTSHEQYF.